The entry below gives a single T cell receptor beta chain sequence along with its context. This sample is part of a study of blood T cell repertoires in COVID-19. TCRdb's copy holds only in-frame clones and misses some; the assay was immunoSEQ multiplex PCR. In the table there are 200,000 to 250,000 clones, 88% of which are singletons. Sequenced: peripheral blood. This TCR came from an elderly man with acute or convalescent COVID-19.

CDR3 sequence: CASSEGSGIPTDTQYF. DNA for the CDR3: TGTGCCAGCAGTGAGGGGAGTGGTATTCCCACAGATACGCAGTATTTT. The chain uses TRBV6-1 and TRBJ2-3; D is perhaps TRBD2 (5 bases). This CDR3 is built from 16 residues. The ends were cut back, 3 bases at V and 2 bases at J, with 15 bases in the middle. Germline assignment: CDR1 MNHNS and CDR2 SASEGT.